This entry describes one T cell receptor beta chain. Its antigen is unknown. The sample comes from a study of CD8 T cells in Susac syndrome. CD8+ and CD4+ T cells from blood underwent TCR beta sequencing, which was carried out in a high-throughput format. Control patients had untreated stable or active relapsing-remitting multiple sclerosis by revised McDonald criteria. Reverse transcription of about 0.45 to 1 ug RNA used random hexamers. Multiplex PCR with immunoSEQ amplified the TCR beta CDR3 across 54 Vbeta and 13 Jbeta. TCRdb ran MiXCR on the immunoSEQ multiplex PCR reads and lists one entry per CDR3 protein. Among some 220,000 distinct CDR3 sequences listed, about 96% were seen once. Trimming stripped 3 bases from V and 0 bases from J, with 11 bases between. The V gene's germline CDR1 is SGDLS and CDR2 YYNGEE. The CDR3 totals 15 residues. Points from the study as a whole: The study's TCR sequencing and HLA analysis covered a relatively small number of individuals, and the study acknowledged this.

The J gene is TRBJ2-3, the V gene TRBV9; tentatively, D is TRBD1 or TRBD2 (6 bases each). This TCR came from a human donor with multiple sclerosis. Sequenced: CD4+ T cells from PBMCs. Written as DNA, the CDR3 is TGTGCCAGCAGCGCTACGGGGGCGAGCACAGATACGCAGTATTTT. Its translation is CASSATGASTDTQYF.